One sample yielded the 3 T cell receptor beta chains listed below, sequenced in a study of cytomegalovirus exposure and HLA in healthy donors. PCR was performed using 60 Vbeta and 13 Jbeta primers. The assay was immunoSEQ multiplex PCR, and TCRdb's table has in-frame clones only and misses some. The sample has approximately 130,000 clones, 81% seen once; the top ten hold less than 2%. Sequenced: PBMCs. The receptor set was obtained from a man in his forties in good health and CMV-seronegative.

Concerning this clone itself: Within the sample, other DNA sequences also encode this same CDR3. The chain uses TRBV27 and TRBJ2-7; D is undetermined. CDR3 length equals 15 residues. CDR1 and CDR2 (germline): MNHEY, SMNVEV (reference sequence). V was clipped by 9 bases and J by 2 bases, with 20 bases between them. CDR3 nucleotides: TGTGCCAGACCCCGAACAGACCACTTCACCTACGAGCAGTACTTC. It translates to CARPRTDHFTYEQYF.

V is TRBV19 and J is TRBJ2-5; D might be TRBD1 (5 bases). Germline CDR1 is LNHDA and CDR2 is SQIVND (reference sequence). V lost 5 bases and J lost 4, with 14 bases in between. This CDR3 is 14 amino acids long. The CDR3 reads CASSPLGRGETQYF. The CDR3 DNA reads as TGTGCCAGTAGTCCTCTGGGGCGCGGAGAGACCCAGTACTTC. The complete variable domain, with remaining parts taken from reference TRBV19 and TRBJ2-5, reads DGGITQSPKYLFRKEGQNVTLSCEQNLNHDAMYWYRQDPGQGLRLIYYSQIVNDFQKGDIAEGYSVSREKKESFPLTVTSAQKNPTAFYLCASSPLGRGETQYFGPGTRLLVL.

Comment on this clone: An end of the junction differs from the germline gene, which may be a read error. CDR3 DNA: TGTGCTAGCAGCTTAGGGGACAGGGTAACAGATACGCAGTATTTT. Amino acid sequence: CASSLGDRVTDTQYF. The V gene is TRBV7-7, the J gene TRBJ2-3, with TRBD1 identical over 9 bases. The length of the CDR3 is 15 residues. Germline loops: CDR1 SSHAT, CDR2 FNYEAQ (reference sequence).